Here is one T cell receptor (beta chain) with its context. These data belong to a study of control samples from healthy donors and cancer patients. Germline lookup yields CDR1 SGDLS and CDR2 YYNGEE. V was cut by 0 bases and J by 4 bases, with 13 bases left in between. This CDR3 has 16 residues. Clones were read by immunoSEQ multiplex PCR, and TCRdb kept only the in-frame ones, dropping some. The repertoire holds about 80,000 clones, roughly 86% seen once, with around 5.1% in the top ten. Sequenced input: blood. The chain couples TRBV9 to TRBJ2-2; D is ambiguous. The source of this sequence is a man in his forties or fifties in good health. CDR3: CASSVESRVSTGELFF. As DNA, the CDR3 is TGTGCCAGCAGCGTAGAATCAAGGGTGAGCACCGGGGAGCTGTTTTTT.